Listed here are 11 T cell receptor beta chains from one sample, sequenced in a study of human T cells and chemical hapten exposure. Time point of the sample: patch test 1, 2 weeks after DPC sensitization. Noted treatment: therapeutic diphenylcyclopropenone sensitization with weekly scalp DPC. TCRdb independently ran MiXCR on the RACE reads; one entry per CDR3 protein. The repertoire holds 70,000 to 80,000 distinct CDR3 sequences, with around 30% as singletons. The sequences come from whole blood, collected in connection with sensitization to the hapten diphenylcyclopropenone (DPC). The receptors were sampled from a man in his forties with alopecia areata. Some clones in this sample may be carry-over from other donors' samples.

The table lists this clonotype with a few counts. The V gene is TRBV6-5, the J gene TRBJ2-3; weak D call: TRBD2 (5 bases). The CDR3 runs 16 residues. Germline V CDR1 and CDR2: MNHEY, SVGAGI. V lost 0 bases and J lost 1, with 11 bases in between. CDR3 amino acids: CASSYSREYGTDTQYF. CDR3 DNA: TGTGCCAGCAGTTACTCGAGGGAGTACGGCACAGATACGCAGTATTTT.

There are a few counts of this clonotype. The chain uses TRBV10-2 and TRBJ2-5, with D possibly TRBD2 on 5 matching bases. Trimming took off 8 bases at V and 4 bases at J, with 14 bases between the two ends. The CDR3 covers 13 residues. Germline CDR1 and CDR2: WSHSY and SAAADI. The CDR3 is CASRRGVGETQYF. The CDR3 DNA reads TGCGCCAGCCGTCGGGGAGTGGGAGAGACCCAGTACTTC.

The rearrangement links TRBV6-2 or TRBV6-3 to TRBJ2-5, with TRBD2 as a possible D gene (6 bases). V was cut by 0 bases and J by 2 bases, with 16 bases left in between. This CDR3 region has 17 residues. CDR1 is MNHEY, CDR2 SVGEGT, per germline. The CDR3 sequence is CASSYSEGVSGQETQYF. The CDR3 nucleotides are TGTGCCAGCAGTTACTCAGAAGGGGTCAGCGGGCAAGAGACCCAGTACTTC.

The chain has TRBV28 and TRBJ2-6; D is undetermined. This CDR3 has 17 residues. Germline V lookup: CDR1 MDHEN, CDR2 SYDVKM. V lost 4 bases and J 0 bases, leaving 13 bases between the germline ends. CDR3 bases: TGTGCCAGCAGTTCTGGTCTCATGAGCTCTGGGGCCAACGTCCTGACTTTC. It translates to CASSSGLMSSGANVLTF.

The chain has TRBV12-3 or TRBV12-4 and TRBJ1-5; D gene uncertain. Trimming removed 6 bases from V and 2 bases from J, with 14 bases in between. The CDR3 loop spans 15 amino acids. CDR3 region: CASSEAGGGNQPQHF. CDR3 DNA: TGTGCCAGCAGCGAAGCAGGTGGCGGCAATCAGCCCCAGCATTTT.

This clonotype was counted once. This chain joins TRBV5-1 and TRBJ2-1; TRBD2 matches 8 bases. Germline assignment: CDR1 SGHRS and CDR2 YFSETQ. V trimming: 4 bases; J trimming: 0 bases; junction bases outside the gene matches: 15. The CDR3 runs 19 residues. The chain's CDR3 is CASSEGPGLVLGSYNEQFF. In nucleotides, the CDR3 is TGCGCCAGCAGCGAAGGGCCGGGACTAGTATTGGGCTCCTACAATGAGCAGTTCTTC.

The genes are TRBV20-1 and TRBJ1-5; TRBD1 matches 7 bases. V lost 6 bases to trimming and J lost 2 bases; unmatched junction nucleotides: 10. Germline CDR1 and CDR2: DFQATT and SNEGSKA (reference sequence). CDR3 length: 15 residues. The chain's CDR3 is CSAGPTGIGNQPQHF. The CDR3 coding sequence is TGCAGTGCGGGCCCGACAGGGATAGGCAATCAGCCCCAGCATTTT.

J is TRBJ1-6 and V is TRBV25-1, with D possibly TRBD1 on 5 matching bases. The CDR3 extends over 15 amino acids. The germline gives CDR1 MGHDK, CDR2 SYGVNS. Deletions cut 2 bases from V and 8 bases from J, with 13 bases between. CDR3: CASSEEGLGYSPLHF. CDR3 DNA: TGTGCCAGCAGTGAAGAGGGACTCGGCTATTCACCCCTCCACTTT.

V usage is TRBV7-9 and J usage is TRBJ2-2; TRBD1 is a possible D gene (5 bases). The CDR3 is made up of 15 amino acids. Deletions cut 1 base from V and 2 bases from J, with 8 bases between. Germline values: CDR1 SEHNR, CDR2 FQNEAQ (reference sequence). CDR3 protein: CASSLVQDNTGELFF. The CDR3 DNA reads TGTGCCAGCAGCTTAGTACAGGACAACACCGGGGAGCTGTTTTTT.

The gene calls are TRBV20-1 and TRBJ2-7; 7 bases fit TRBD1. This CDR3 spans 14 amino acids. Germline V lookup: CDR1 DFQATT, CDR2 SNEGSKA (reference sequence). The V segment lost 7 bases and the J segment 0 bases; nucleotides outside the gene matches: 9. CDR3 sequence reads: CSGSDRALSYEQYF. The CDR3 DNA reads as TGCAGTGGGTCCGACAGGGCGCTCTCCTACGAGCAGTACTTC.

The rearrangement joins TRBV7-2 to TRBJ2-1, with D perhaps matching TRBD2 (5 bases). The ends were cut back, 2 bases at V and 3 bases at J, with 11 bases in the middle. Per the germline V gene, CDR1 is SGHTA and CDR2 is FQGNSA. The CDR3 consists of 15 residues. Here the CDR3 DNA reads TGTGCCAGCAGCTTATACCCGGGGAACTACAATGAGCAGTTCTTC. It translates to CASSLYPGNYNEQFF.